This T cell receptor beta chain emerged from a study of blood T cell repertoires in COVID-19. The CDR3 extends over 17 amino acids. The ends lost 5 bases at V and 0 bases at J; junction bases unmatched: 12. Germline V gene lookup returns CDR1 SNHLY and CDR2 FYNNEI. Some clones are missing from TCRdb's copy, which holds only in-frame ones; the method was immunoSEQ multiplex PCR. Here the sample spans hundreds of thousands of clones, around 86% being singletons. This chain joins TRBV2 and TRBJ2-7, with 8 bases that match TRBD2. The clonotype was recovered from a woman between 45 and 60 years old who had recovered from COVID-19. The sample taken for sequencing was PBMCs or T cells enriched from blood (not recorded which). The CDR3 DNA reads TGTGCCAGCAGTCGCTTAACGACTAGCGTAAGCTCCTACGAGCAGTACTTC. It specifies CASSRLTTSVSSYEQYF.